The TCR beta chain described here comes from a study of blood T cell repertoires in COVID-19. Study details: Sites across the United States, Italy and Spain contributed samples from acute and convalescent COVID-19. PBMCs, B-cell-depleted T cells, or T cells provided the cDNA or gDNA that made up the material.

Authors' analysis steps: Reference gene primers were amplified, and this amplification served to estimate nucleated cell counts. Generated by immunoSEQ multiplex PCR, the TCRdb table keeps only in-frame clones and is missing some. From that table come the V and J calls and clone size; the DNA was used to work out D and trimming. The sample has some 140,000 clones, 85% to 90% seen once. Germline assignment: CDR1 MNHEY and CDR2 SVGAGI. The CDR3 runs to 15 residues. V lost 7 bases and J lost 5; bases outside the gene matches: 10. The rearrangement uses TRBV6-5 and TRBJ2-5, with TRBD1 identical over 10 bases. The sequence was obtained from a man over 45 with active or convalescent COVID-19. Source material: peripheral blood. Here the CDR3 reads CASTETGGAGETQYF. CDR3 sequence (DNA): TGTGCCAGCACCGAGACAGGGGGCGCCGGGGAGACCCAGTACTTC.